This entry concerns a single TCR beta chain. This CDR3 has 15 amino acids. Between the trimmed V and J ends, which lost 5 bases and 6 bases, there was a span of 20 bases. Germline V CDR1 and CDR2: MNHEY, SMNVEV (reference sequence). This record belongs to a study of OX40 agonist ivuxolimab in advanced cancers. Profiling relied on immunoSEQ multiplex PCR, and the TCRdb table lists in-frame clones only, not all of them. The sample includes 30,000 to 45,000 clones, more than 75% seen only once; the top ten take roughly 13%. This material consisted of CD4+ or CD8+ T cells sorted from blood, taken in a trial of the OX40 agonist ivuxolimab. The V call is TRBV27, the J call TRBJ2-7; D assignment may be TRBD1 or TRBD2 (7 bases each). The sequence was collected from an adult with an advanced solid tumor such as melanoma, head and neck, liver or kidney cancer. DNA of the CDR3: TGTGCCAGCAGTCCCCAGGGGGGGCGCTTGGGCGAGCAGTACTTC. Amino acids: CASSPQGGRLGEQYF.